A selection of T cell receptor beta chains follows, all from one sample in a study of cytomegalovirus exposure and HLA in healthy donors. Here immunoSEQ multiplex PCR was the method, and the copy in TCRdb shows in-frame clones only, minus some. The profile shows under 150,000 clones, roughly 80% of them singletons. Sequences were obtained from PBMCs. These receptor sequences come from a woman aged 55-70 years in good health and CMV-seronegative. CDR3s include the opening cysteine and the closing phenylalanine or tryptophan. D genes are given only for firm matches. The listing skips clone size in some rows; elsewhere it reads once, few, many or a size class.

cdr3_length	j_call	d_call	clone_size	v_call	cdr3_aa	cdr3_nt
15	TRBJ2-1	TRBD2	.	TRBV7-2	CASSSTGLAGSEQFF	TGTGCCAGCAGTTCTACGGGACTAGCGGGAAGTGAGCAGTTCTTC
15	TRBJ2-1	.	.	TRBV28	CASSLPRGSYNEQFF	TGTGCCAGCAGTTTACCCAGGGGCTCCTACAATGAGCAGTTCTTC
14	TRBJ2-7	.	.	TRBV11-2	CASSLEAFSYEQYF	TGTGCCAGCAGCTTAGAGGCCTTCTCCTACGAGCAGTACTTC
13	TRBJ2-5	TRBD1	.	TRBV27	CASRYDREETQYF	TGTGCCAGCAGATATGACAGGGAAGAGACACAGTACTTC
14	TRBJ1-2	.	.	TRBV28	CASSRRDFNYGYTF	TGTGCCAGCAGTCGCCGGGATTTTAACTATGGCTACACCTTC
19	TRBJ2-3	.	.	TRBV21-1	CASSLRPGLAGDPTDTQYF	TGTGCCAGCAGCCTAAGGCCGGGACTAGCGGGGGACCCCACAGATACGCAGTATTTT
13	TRBJ1-1	.	.	TRBV2	CASSARVNTEAFF	TGTGCCAGCAGTGCACGGGTGAACACTGAAGCTTTCTTT
14	TRBJ2-1	TRBD1	.	TRBV5-1	CASSPRQGLNEQFF	TGCGCCAGCAGCCCCAGACAGGGGCTCAATGAGCAGTTCTTC
16	TRBJ2-7	TRBD1	once	TRBV5-1	CASSLRLTGVTYEQYF	TGCGCCAGCAGCTTGCGTTTGACAGGGGTTACCTACGAGCAGTACTTC
13	TRBJ2-7	.	.	TRBV28	CASSLLEYSEQYF	TGTGCCAGCAGTTTATTAGAGTATTCCGAGCAGTACTTC
16	TRBJ2-1	.	.	TRBV27	CASSLSTGAPYNEQFF	TGTGCCAGCAGTTTATCCACGGGAGCGCCCTACAATGAGCAGTTCTTC
17	TRBJ2-1	TRBD2	.	TRBV4-1	CASSQGGGRGAYNEQFF	TGCGCCAGCAGCCAAGGGGGCGGTCGGGGGGCCTACAATGAGCAGTTCTTC
16	TRBJ2-5	TRBD1	.	TRBV6-5	CASSYSGTGGQETQYF	TGTGCCAGCAGTTACTCGGGGACAGGGGGCCAAGAGACCCAGTACTTC
14	TRBJ1-4	.	once	TRBV5-1	CASRGTVTNEKLFF	TGCGCCAGCCGCGGGACGGTTACTAATGAAAAACTGTTTTTT
19	TRBJ2-1	TRBD2	.	TRBV7-3	CASSLRGLAGGPTGNEQFF	TGTGCCAGCAGCTTAAGGGGGCTAGCGGGAGGGCCCACAGGGAATGAGCAGTTCTTC
15	TRBJ2-2	TRBD1	.	TRBV6-1	CASTQGQLYTGELFF	TGTGCCAGCACTCAGGGACAGCTATACACCGGGGAGCTGTTTTTT
17	TRBJ2-3	TRBD2	.	TRBV7-2	CASSLGWGLAGVDTQYF	TGTGCCAGCAGCTTAGGATGGGGACTAGCGGGAGTGGATACGCAGTATTTT
15	TRBJ2-5	TRBD2	few	TRBV7-7	CASSDSGTSGETQYF	TGTGCCAGCAGCGATTCGGGGACTAGCGGAGAGACCCAGTACTTC
13	TRBJ1-5	.	.	TRBV2	CASSPTAYQPQHF	TGTGCCAGCAGCCCAACCGCGTATCAGCCCCAGCATTTT
13	TRBJ2-5	.	.	TRBV27	CASSLGRAETQYF	TGTGCCAGCAGTTTAGGCAGGGCGGAGACCCAGTACTTC
15	TRBJ1-5	TRBD1	.	TRBV18	CASSPDRGINQPQHF	TGTGCCAGCTCACCAGACAGGGGAATCAATCAGCCCCAGCATTTT
13	TRBJ2-7	.	.	TRBV6-6	CASSYLLGHEQYF	TGTGCCAGCAGTTACCTCCTGGGCCACGAGCAGTACTTC
17	TRBJ2-3	TRBD1	.	TRBV5-1	CASSLGQGVWGTDTQYF	TGCGCCAGCAGCTTGGGACAGGGCGTGTGGGGCACAGATACGCAGTATTTT
15	TRBJ1-2	TRBD1	few	TRBV6-5	CASSYSGQGLYGYTF	TGTGCCAGCAGTTACTCGGGACAGGGTCTTTATGGCTACACCTTC
15	TRBJ2-2	.	.	TRBV6-5	CASSLTLTVSGELFF	TGTGCCAGCAGCCTAACGCTCACAGTCAGCGGGGAGCTGTTTTTT
14	TRBJ2-5	.	.	TRBV29-1	CSAWTLRIEETQYF	TGCAGCGCCTGGACTTTACGCATAGAAGAGACCCAGTACTTC
18	TRBJ2-2	TRBD2	.	TRBV7-3	CASSLRQTAGVNTGELFF	TGTGCCAGCAGCTTAAGGCAGACAGCGGGGGTGAACACCGGGGAGCTGTTTTTT
14	TRBJ2-1	TRBD2	.	TRBV27	CASTPGGGVNEQFF	TGTGCCAGCACGCCGGGAGGGGGTGTTAATGAGCAGTTCTTC
14	TRBJ2-5	.	.	TRBV25-1	CASSAQVYQETQYF	TGTGCCAGCAGTGCCCAGGTCTACCAAGAGACCCAGTACTTC
15	TRBJ2-3	TRBD2	.	TRBV25-1	CASIPGLAGADTQYF	TGTGCCAGCATCCCGGGACTAGCGGGAGCAGATACGCAGTATTTT
15	TRBJ1-5	.	.	TRBV18	CASSPGEGPHQPQHF	TGTGCCAGCTCGCCGGGGGAGGGACCCCATCAGCCCCAGCATTTT
15	TRBJ1-4	.	.	TRBV28	CASPQEWGRVEKLFF	TGTGCCAGTCCCCAAGAATGGGGGCGCGTTGAAAAACTGTTTTTT
14	TRBJ1-1	.	few	TRBV5-4	CASSSPGSFTEAFF	TGTGCCAGCAGCTCGCCAGGGTCGTTCACTGAAGCTTTCTTT
15	TRBJ1-6	.	.	TRBV27	CASSLGGRSSSPLHF	TGTGCCAGCAGTTTGGGGGGGAGGTCTAGTTCACCCCTCCACTTT
14	TRBJ2-3	TRBD1	.	TRBV7-9	CASSQGQGMDTQYF	TGTGCCAGCAGCCAGGGACAGGGTATGGATACGCAGTATTTT
17	TRBJ1-6	TRBD1	few	TRBV5-1	CASSSGQGQGYNSPLHF	TGCGCCAGCAGCTCCGGACAGGGACAGGGGTACAACTCACCCCTCCACTTT
16	TRBJ2-7	.	.	TRBV5-1	CATHRGGGEGAYEQYF	TGCGCAACCCATCGGGGCGGAGGAGAGGGGGCCTACGAGCAGTACTTC
15	TRBJ1-1	.	.	TRBV18	CASSFTGFPNTEAFF	TGTGCCAGCTCATTCACAGGGTTCCCGAACACTGAAGCTTTCTTT
15	TRBJ2-5	TRBD1	once	TRBV15	CATSTRTGGEETQYF	TGTGCCACCAGCACGCGAACAGGGGGCGAAGAGACCCAGTACTTC
14	TRBJ2-3	TRBD1	.	TRBV9	CASSVGDRPNTQYF	TGTGCCAGCAGCGTAGGGGACAGACCGAATACGCAGTATTTT
13	TRBJ2-4	.	.	TRBV5-1	CASSLEGGNIQYF	TGCGCCAGCAGCTTGGAAGGGGGAAACATTCAGTACTTC
14	TRBJ2-5	.	few	TRBV6-5	CASSYGQRQETQYF	TGTGCCAGCAGTTACGGACAGCGCCAAGAGACCCAGTACTTC
15	TRBJ2-7	.	.	TRBV5-1	CASSLGGDSSYEQYF	TGCGCCAGCAGCTTGGGGGGGGACAGTTCCTACGAGCAGTACTTC
20	TRBJ2-4	TRBD1	.	TRBV4-2	CASSQDQPGTGDPKENIQYF	TGTGCCAGCAGCCAAGACCAACCCGGGACAGGGGACCCCAAAGAAAACATTCAGTACTTC
17	TRBJ2-7	TRBD1	.	TRBV7-6	CASSLTITGTGEHEQYF	TGTGCCAGCAGCTTAACCATAACCGGGACAGGGGAACACGAGCAGTACTTC
15	TRBJ2-7	.	.	TRBV6-5	CASSYTSASSYEQYF	TGTGCCAGCAGTTACACGTCAGCGAGCTCCTACGAGCAGTACTTC
17	TRBJ2-3	TRBD1	once	TRBV10-2	CASKTGSYYEVTDTQYF	TGCGCCAGCAAGACAGGGAGCTATTACGAAGTCACAGATACGCAGTATTTT
14	TRBJ2-5	TRBD2	few	TRBV5-1	CASSLRGGQETQYF	TGCGCCAGCAGCCTCCGGGGGGGCCAAGAGACCCAGTACTTC
15	TRBJ1-1	TRBD1	once	TRBV5-1	CASSGGTAQGSEAFF	TGCGCCAGCAGCGGCGGGACAGCTCAGGGCTCTGAAGCTTTCTTT
17	TRBJ2-1	.	.	TRBV7-9	CASIYTGGPPNFNEQFF	TGTGCCAGCATCTACACCGGAGGACCTCCAAATTTCAATGAGCAGTTCTTC